Listed below are T cell receptor beta chains from one sample, sequenced in a study of blood T cell repertoires in COVID-19. The table came from immunoSEQ multiplex PCR; TCRdb's copy has only in-frame clones and leaves some out. Here the sample spans about 380,000 clones, 85% being singletons. Sequencing was done on a sample of peripheral blood. The receptors shown here come from a young woman with acute or convalescent COVID-19. The CDR3 runs from the conserved cysteine through the conserved F or W. A D gene is named only where the DNA matches it firmly. A row's size may be missing; if present it is once, few, many or a size class.

J	length	D	V	size	DNA	CDR3
TRBJ1-1	13	-	TRBV3-1/TRBV3-2	-	TGTGCCAGCAGCCAAGTTGATACGAGTGAAGCTTTCTTT	CASSQVDTSEAFF
TRBJ2-4	17	TRBD2	TRBV9	-	TGTGCCAGCAGCGTAGAGGCTGGGCGGGGGGGCTCCAACATTCAGTACTTC	CASSVEAGRGGSNIQYF
TRBJ1-6	19	-	TRBV10-1	few	TGCGCCATCGATGCCTCGTGGAGGGGCCCGAAAACCCATAATTCACCCCTCCACTTT	CAIDASWRGPKTHNSPLHF
TRBJ1-4	16	TRBD1	TRBV27	few	TGTGCCAGCAGTTCCTCACAGGGGCGGGCTAATGAAAAACTGTTTTTT	CASSSSQGRANEKLFF
TRBJ1-4	15	-	TRBV5-4	-	TGTGCCAGCAGCTTGGGCGACAGAACTAATGAAAAACTGTTTTTT	CASSLGDRTNEKLFF
TRBJ2-1	14	TRBD1	TRBV27	-	TGTGCCAGCAGCCCGGACAGGGGCGGTGATGAGCAGTTCTTC	CASSPDRGGDEQFF
TRBJ2-5	15	-	TRBV7-6	-	TGTGCCAGCAGCTTACCTCTGACAGGACAAGAGACCCAGTACTTC	CASSLPLTGQETQYF
TRBJ2-7	11	-	TRBV21-1	few	TGTGCCAGCAGGACAGCCTACGAGCAGTACTTC	CASRTAYEQYF
TRBJ1-1	15	TRBD1	TRBV19	-	TGTGCCAGTAGTATCCCCGGGACAGGGGGCACTGAAGCTTTCTTT	CASSIPGTGGTEAFF
TRBJ1-2	16	-	TRBV24-1	-	TGTGCCACCAGTGACACCCCGCTCGGTGATAACTATGGCTACACCTTC	CATSDTPLGDNYGYTF
TRBJ2-3	14	-	TRBV20-1	-	TGCAGTGCTAGTATCGGCGGGGTAACAGATACGCAGTATTTT	CSASIGGVTDTQYF
TRBJ1-1	12	-	TRBV30	-	TGTGCCTGGAGCCGTATGAACACTGAAGCTTTCTTT	CAWSRMNTEAFF
TRBJ2-7	15	-	TRBV10-2	-	TGCGCCAGCAGTGAGGGGGGGACCATGATTTACGAGCAGTACTTC	CASSEGGTMIYEQYF
TRBJ1-1	15	-	TRBV19	-	TGTGCCAGTAGTATAGTCGGGTTGGGTTCTTCTGAAGCTTTCTTT	CASSIVGLGSSEAFF
TRBJ1-5	15	-	TRBV15	-	TGTGCCACCAGCAGAGACAGGGCGAGCAATCAGCCCCAGCATTTT	CATSRDRASNQPQHF
TRBJ2-2	13	-	TRBV24-1	many	TGTGCCACCAGTGATTTGCAAATCGGGGAGCTGTTTTTT	CATSDLQIGELFF
TRBJ2-2	20	TRBD2	TRBV27	-	TGTGCCAGCAGGCGCGGGGGGGCCGATTCTACTATTCTTGGCACCGGGGAGCTGTTTTTT	CASRRGGADSTILGTGELFF
TRBJ2-7	13	-	TRBV3-1/TRBV3-2	-	TGTGCCAGCAGCCACAGACAGGTCCCCGAGCAGTACTTC	CASSHRQVPEQYF
TRBJ2-2	15	-	TRBV5-4	many	TGTGCCAGCAGCCCCCTGGTCTCCGGGGCCGGGGAGCTGTTTTTT	CASSPLVSGAGELFF
TRBJ2-3	17	TRBD2	TRBV19	-	TGTGCCAGTAGTATATCCGGGACTAGCATCAACACAGATACGCAGTATTTT	CASSISGTSINTDTQYF
TRBJ1-1	17	TRBD1	TRBV19	few	TGTGCCAGTAGTCCCAGAAGGCCGGGACAGCGGAACACTGAAGCTTTCTTT	CASSPRRPGQRNTEAFF
TRBJ1-3	17	-	TRBV28	-	TGTGCCAGCAAATCTAGGGGCCAGGGGATTCTTGGAAACACCATATATTTT	CASKSRGQGILGNTIYF
TRBJ1-2	13	-	TRBV9	-	TGTGCCAGCAGCGTGGCAGGGGATTATGGCTACACCTTC	CASSVAGDYGYTF
TRBJ2-7	15	TRBD1	TRBV28	-	TGTGCCAGCAGACTCGCCGGGACAGGGACCTACGAGCAGTACTTC	CASRLAGTGTYEQYF
TRBJ1-1	12	-	TRBV12-3/TRBV12-4	-	TGTGCCAGCAGTCGATCGGGGGGGGTGGCTTTCTTT	CASSRSGGVAFF
TRBJ1-2	16	-	TRBV27	-	TGTGCCAGCAGTTCCTTTGGGGCCGGTGAAATTTATGGCTACACCTTC	CASSSFGAGEIYGYTF